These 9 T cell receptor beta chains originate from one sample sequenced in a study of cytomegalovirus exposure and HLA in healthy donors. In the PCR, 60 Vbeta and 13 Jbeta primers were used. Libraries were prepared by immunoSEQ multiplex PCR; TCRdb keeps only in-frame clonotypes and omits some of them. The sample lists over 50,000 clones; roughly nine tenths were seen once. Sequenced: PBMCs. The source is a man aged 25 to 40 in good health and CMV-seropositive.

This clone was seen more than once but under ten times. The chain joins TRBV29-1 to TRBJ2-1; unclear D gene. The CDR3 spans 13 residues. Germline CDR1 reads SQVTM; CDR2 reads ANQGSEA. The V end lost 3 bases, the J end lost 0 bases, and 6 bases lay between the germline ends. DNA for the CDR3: TGCAGCGTTGACTATGGCTCCTACAATGAGCAGTTCTTC. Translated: CSVDYGSYNEQFF.

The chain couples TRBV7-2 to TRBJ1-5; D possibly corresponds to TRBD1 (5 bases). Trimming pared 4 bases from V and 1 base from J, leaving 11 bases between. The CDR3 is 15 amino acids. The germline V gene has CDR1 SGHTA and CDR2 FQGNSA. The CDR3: CASSSARESNQPQHF. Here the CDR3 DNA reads TGTGCCAGCAGCTCGGCCAGGGAAAGCAATCAGCCCCAGCATTTT.

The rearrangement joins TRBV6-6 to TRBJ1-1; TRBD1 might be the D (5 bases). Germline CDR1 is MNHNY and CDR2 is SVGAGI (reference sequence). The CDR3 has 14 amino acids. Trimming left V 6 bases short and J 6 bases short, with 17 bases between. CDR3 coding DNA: TGTGCCAGCAGAGCCTTGTTACAGGCCGCTGAAGCTTTCTTT. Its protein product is CASRALLQAAEAFF.

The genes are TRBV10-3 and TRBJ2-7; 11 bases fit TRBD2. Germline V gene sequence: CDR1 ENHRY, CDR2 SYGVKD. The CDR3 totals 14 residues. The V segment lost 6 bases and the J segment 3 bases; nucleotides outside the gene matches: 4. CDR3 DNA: TGTGCCATCAGCTATAGCGGGAGGGTCTACGAGCAGTACTTC. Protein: CAISYSGRVYEQYF.

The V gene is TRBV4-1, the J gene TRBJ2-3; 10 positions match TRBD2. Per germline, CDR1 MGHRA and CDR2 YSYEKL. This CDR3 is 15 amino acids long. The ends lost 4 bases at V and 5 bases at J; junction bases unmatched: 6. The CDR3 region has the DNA TGCGCCAGCAGCCCATTAGCGGGAGGAGGAGATACGCAGTATTTT. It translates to CASSPLAGGGDTQYF.

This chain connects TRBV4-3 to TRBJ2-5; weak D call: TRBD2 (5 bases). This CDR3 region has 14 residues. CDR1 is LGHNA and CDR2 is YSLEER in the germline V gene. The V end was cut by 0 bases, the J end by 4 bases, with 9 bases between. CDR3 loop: CASSQEGELETQYF. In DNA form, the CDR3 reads TGCGCCAGCAGCCAAGAGGGAGAGTTAGAGACCCAGTACTTC.

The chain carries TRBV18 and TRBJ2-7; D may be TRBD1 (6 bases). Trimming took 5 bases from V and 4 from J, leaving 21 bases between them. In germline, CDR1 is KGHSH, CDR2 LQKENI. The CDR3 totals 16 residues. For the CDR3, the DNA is TGTGCCAGCTCAGACTCTAGACAGGTTGGGATTTACGAGCAGTACTTC. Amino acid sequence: CASSDSRQVGIYEQYF.

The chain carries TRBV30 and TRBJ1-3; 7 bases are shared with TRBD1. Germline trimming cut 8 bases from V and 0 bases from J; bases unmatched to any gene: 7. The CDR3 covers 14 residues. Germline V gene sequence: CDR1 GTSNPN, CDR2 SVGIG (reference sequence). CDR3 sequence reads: CAHGDSYSGNTIYF. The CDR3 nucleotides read TGTGCCCATGGGGACAGCTACTCTGGAAACACCATATATTTT.

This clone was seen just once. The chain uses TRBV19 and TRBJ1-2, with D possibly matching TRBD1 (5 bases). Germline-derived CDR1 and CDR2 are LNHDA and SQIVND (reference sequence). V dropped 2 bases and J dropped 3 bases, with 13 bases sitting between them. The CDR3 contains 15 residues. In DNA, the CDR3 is TGTGCCAGTAGTATATTGGAGGGGAGTCACTATGGCTACACCTTC. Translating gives CASSILEGSHYGYTF.